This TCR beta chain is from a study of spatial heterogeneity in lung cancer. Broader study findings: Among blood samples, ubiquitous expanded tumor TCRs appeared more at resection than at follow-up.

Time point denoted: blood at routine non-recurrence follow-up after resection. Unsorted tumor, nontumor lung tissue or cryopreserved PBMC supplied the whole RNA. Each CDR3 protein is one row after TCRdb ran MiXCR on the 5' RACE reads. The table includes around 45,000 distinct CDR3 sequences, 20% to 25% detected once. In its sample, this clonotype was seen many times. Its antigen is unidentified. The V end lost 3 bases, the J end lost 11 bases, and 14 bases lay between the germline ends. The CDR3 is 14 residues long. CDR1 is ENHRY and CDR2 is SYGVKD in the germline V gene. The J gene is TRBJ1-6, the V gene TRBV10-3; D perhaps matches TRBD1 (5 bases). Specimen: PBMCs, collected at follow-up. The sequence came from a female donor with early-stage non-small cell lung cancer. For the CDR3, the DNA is TGTGCCATCAGTGACCCCCGCAGGGCGGCACCCCTCCACTTT. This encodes CAISDPRRAAPLHF.